Below are 26 T cell receptor beta chains sequenced from a single sample in a study of shared clonotypes between healthy human individuals. Generated by immunoSEQ multiplex PCR, the TCRdb table keeps only in-frame clones and is missing some. The data contain over a million clones, around three quarters of them seen just once; the ten biggest clones take up roughly 0.62%. The sample was memory CD4+ T cells from PBMCs. Stated subset: CD45RA-negative fraction. The source of these receptors is a young man in good health. Some clones in this sample may be carry-over from other donors' samples.

The V and J genes are TRBV7-9 and TRBJ2-7; maybe TRBD2 (5 bases). The CDR3 loop spans 12 amino acids. CDR1 and CDR2 from the germline V gene are SEHNR and FQNEAQ (reference sequence). Trimming removed 6 bases from V and 3 bases from J, with 9 bases in between. The CDR3 loop reads CASRQEGYEQYF. As DNA, the CDR3 is TGTGCCAGCAGGCAAGAGGGCTACGAGCAGTACTTC.

The chain uses TRBV5-1 and TRBJ1-1; 9 nucleotides line up with TRBD1. The CDR3 spans 16 residues. Per the germline V gene, CDR1 is SGHRS and CDR2 is YFSETQ. The V gene end was trimmed by 4 bases and the J gene end by 0 bases; junction bases not matched to a gene: 7. For the CDR3, the DNA is TGCGCCAGCAGCCCCGGGACAGGGTTTATGAACACTGAAGCTTTCTTT. Protein product: CASSPGTGFMNTEAFF.

The CDR3 is CASSPQYPYEQYF. Written as DNA, the CDR3 is TGCGCCAGCAGCCCCCAATACCCTTACGAGCAGTACTTC. The chain has TRBV5-1 and TRBJ2-7; no reliable D call. CDR1 SGHRS and CDR2 YFSETQ come from the germline V gene. This CDR3 spans 13 amino acids. V shed 4 bases and J shed 4 bases, with 12 bases lying between them. Combining the CDR3 with reference TRBV5-1 and TRBJ2-7 gives the whole variable domain KAGVTQTPRYLIKTRGQQVTLSCSPISGHRSVSWYQQTPGQGLQFLFEYFSETQRNKGNFPGRFSGRQFSNSRSEMNVSTLELGDSALYLCASSPQYPYEQYFGPGTRLTVT.

This clone has just a few counts. A much larger clone lies a single base off, so this may be a read error. This sequence joins TRBV7-8 and TRBJ2-3; D could derive from TRBD1 or TRBD2 (6 bases each). CDR1 SGHVS and CDR2 FQNEAQ come from the germline V gene. The CDR3 extends over 13 amino acids. In nucleotides, the CDR3 is TGTGCCAACAGCCCGGGGGCCACAGATACGCAGTATTTT. It codes for CANSPGATDTQYF.

J is TRBJ2-7 and V is TRBV30; 11 bases agree with TRBD1. With V trimmed by 4 bases and J by 6 bases, 14 bases remained unmatched. Germline V CDR1 and CDR2: GTSNPN, SVGIG (reference sequence). The CDR3 covers 16 residues. The CDR3 here is CAWKPGQGGRRIEQYF. The CDR3 nucleotides read TGTGCCTGGAAGCCGGGACAGGGGGGCCGGAGAATCGAGCAGTACTTC.

This clone is a singleton in its sample. The chain links TRBV28 to TRBJ2-7; D is possibly TRBD2 (5 bases). The CDR3 has 13 amino acids. Germline assignment: CDR1 MDHEN and CDR2 SYDVKM. V was trimmed by 6 bases and J by 3 bases, leaving 12 bases between them. CDR3 sequence reads: CASSRGLNYEQYF. CDR3 nucleotides: TGTGCCAGCAGCCGTGGACTGAACTACGAGCAGTACTTC. Full variable domain (outside the CDR3, taken from reference TRBV28 and TRBJ2-7): DVKVTQSSRYLVKRTGEKVFLECVQDMDHENMFWYRQDPGLGLRLIYFSYDVKMKEKGDIPEGYSVSREKKERFSLILESASTNQTSMYLCASSRGLNYEQYFGPGTRLTVT.

This clone was recorded only once. The J gene is TRBJ2-1, the V gene TRBV27, with TRBD1 as a possible D gene (6 bases). Between the trimmed V and J ends, which lost 6 bases and 1 base, there was a span of 10 bases. CDR3 length: 14 residues. Germline loops: CDR1 MNHEY, CDR2 SMNVEV (reference sequence). The CDR3 coding sequence is TGTGCCAGCAGCCGAAGGGGGTCCTACAATGAGCAGTTCTTC. Its translation: CASSRRGSYNEQFF.

The chain employs TRBV11-2 and TRBJ2-7, with D perhaps TRBD2 (5 bases). Germline V gene data show CDR1 as SGHAT and CDR2 as FQNNGV. The CDR3 is 15 residues long. The V end lost 5 bases, the J end lost 5 bases, and 19 bases lay between the germline ends. The CDR3 sequence is CASSQIRERSHEQYF. CDR3 DNA: TGTGCCAGCAGCCAAATAAGGGAGCGGAGCCACGAGCAGTACTTC.

V is TRBV6-6 and J is TRBJ2-5; D perhaps matches TRBD2 (6 bases). Germline CDR1 and CDR2: MNHNY and SVGAGI (reference sequence). The V and J ends lost 6 bases and 1 base respectively, with 18 bases between them. The CDR3 sequence is 16 residues long. The CDR3 DNA reads as TGTGCCAGCAGCCGCAACGCCGGGGGAGGCCAAGAGACCCAGTACTTC. It codes for CASSRNAGGGQETQYF.

The CDR3 loop reads CASSLDRGIGEQFF. The CDR3 DNA sequence: TGTGCCAGCAGCTTAGATCGTGGGATTGGTGAGCAGTTCTTC. The genes are TRBV11-2 and TRBJ2-1; D is undetermined. Germline assignment: CDR1 SGHAT and CDR2 FQNNGV. V was shortened by 0 bases and J by 9 bases, with 12 bases between the two germline ends. CDR3 length equals 14 residues.

Remarks on this clone: A far larger clone is just one base off, so this is likely a read error. The rearrangement uses TRBV7-8 and TRBJ1-2; weak D call: TRBD1 (5 bases). This CDR3 is 14 amino acids long. Germline CDR1 is SGHVS and CDR2 is FQNEAQ. Trimming left V 5 bases short and J 3 bases short, with 13 bases between. CDR3 in amino acids: CASSPVRAYYGYTF. The CDR3 DNA sequence: TGTGCCAGCAGCCCTGTCAGGGCCTACTATGGCTACACCTTC.

In DNA form, the CDR3 reads TGTGCCAGCAGCTTACGTCTAGCGGGAGTCTCGATACAAGAGACCCAGTACTTC. Its protein is CASSLRLAGVSIQETQYF. This chain links TRBV13 with TRBJ2-5; 10 bases agree with TRBD2. CDR1 is PRHDT and CDR2 is FYEKMQ in the germline V gene (reference sequence). Losses at the gene ends were 2 bases for V and 2 bases for J; bases not matched to a gene: 11. The CDR3 covers 18 residues.

The rearrangement uses TRBV9 and TRBJ2-1; TRBD1 might be the D (6 bases). Per germline, CDR1 SGDLS and CDR2 YYNGEE. This CDR3 has 15 amino acids. Trimming took off 4 bases at V and 2 bases at J, with 13 bases between the two ends. CDR3: CASSTQGTPYNEQFF. CDR3 DNA sequence: TGTGCCAGCAGCACCCAGGGGACACCCTACAATGAGCAGTTCTTC.

V is TRBV28 and J is TRBJ1-2, with D perhaps matching TRBD1 (5 bases). V was cut by 5 bases and J by 0 bases, with 16 bases left in between. The V gene's germline CDR1 is MDHEN and CDR2 SYDVKM. The CDR3 runs 16 residues. The CDR3, as DNA: TGTGCCAGCAGTACACGGGACCAGCGGGCTAACTATGGCTACACCTTC. Residues: CASSTRDQRANYGYTF.

This chain connects TRBV5-1 to TRBJ2-3; 9 bases agree with TRBD2. CDR1 SGHRS and CDR2 YFSETQ come from the germline V gene. CDR3 length: 16 residues. With 0 bases clipped from V and 2 bases from J, the junction kept 4 bases outside the gene matches. Written as DNA, the CDR3 is TGCGCCAGCAGCTTGGGACTAGCGGACCTCACAGATACGCAGTATTTT. Translating it yields CASSLGLADLTDTQYF.

The chain combines TRBV5-1 with TRBJ2-3; 14 positions match TRBD2. The CDR3 has 16 amino acids. CDR1 is SGHRS, CDR2 YFSETQ, per germline. V lost 4 bases and J lost 4; bases outside the gene matches: 5. The CDR3 DNA follows: TGCGCCAGCAGCATGGGACTAGCGGGAGCAGCAGATACGCAGTATTTT. This translates into CASSMGLAGAADTQYF. Drawing the rest from reference TRBV5-1 and TRBJ2-3, the complete variable domain is KAGVTQTPRYLIKTRGQQVTLSCSPISGHRSVSWYQQTPGQGLQFLFEYFSETQRNKGNFPGRFSGRQFSNSRSEMNVSTLELGDSALYLCASSMGLAGAADTQYFGPGTRLTVL.

The chain couples TRBV5-1 to TRBJ2-6; D is undetermined. The V gene lost 6 bases and the J gene lost 2 bases, with 9 bases spanning the gap. The germline CDR1 and CDR2 sequences are SGHRS and YFSETQ. This CDR3 is built from 14 residues. CDR3 residues: CASTSVAGANVLTF. In DNA, the CDR3 is TGCGCCAGCACCTCGGTTGCTGGGGCCAACGTCCTGACTTTC.

The chain combines TRBV5-6 with TRBJ1-2; D gene unclear. Germline V gene lookup returns CDR1 SGHDT and CDR2 YYEEEE. The CDR3 is made up of 14 amino acids. V was cut by 0 bases and J by 4 bases, with 10 bases left in between. DNA of the CDR3: TGTGCCAGCAGCTTGGCTGTCTCCGGCTATGGCTACACCTTC. It translates to CASSLAVSGYGYTF.

This clone was recorded a few times. The rearrangement joins TRBV6-4 to TRBJ2-7; possible D gene TRBD1, 6 bases. V gave up 2 bases and J gave up 0 bases, with 14 bases separating them. The CDR3 consists of 16 residues. Germline V gives CDR1 MRHNA, CDR2 SNTAGT. The CDR3 is CASSDLLDSNSYEQYF. The CDR3 DNA reads as TGTGCCAGCAGTGACCTTCTGGACAGTAACTCCTACGAGCAGTACTTC.

The chain couples TRBV20-1 to TRBJ1-1, with D uncertain. Trimming cost V 6 bases and J 6 bases, with 11 bases left between them. From germline, CDR1 is DFQATT and CDR2 SNEGSKA (reference sequence). The CDR3 contains 11 residues. The CDR3, as DNA: TGCAGTGCCGCCGGCGGCCCTGAAGCTTTCTTT. Translation: CSAAGGPEAFF.

This sequence joins TRBV10-3 and TRBJ1-3; no firm D call. The CDR3 loop spans 14 amino acids. V lost 0 bases and J lost 3, with 6 bases in between. The germline V gene encodes CDR1 ENHRY and CDR2 SYGVKD. The CDR3 bases are TGTGCCATCAGTGAGTCCACAGATGGAAACACCATATATTTT. Encoded protein: CAISESTDGNTIYF.

The chain links TRBV27 to TRBJ2-5, with 7 bases fitting TRBD1. After removal of 2 bases from V and 4 bases from J, the junction contained 7 bases not matched to a gene. This CDR3 has 15 residues. The germline V gene encodes CDR1 MNHEY and CDR2 SMNVEV (reference sequence). This chain's CDR3 is CASSLRQTGVETQYF. In DNA form, the CDR3 reads TGTGCCAGCAGTTTAAGGCAAACAGGGGTAGAGACCCAGTACTTC.

The J gene is TRBJ2-5, the V gene TRBV6-1; 7 positions match TRBD1. After removal of 8 bases from V and 4 bases from J, the junction contained 4 bases not matched to a gene. The CDR3 is made up of 12 amino acids. From germline, CDR1 is MNHNS and CDR2 SASEGT. The CDR3 DNA sequence: TGTGCCAGCGGGACAGAGGGAGAGACCCAGTACTTC. Translating it yields CASGTEGETQYF.

V and J are TRBV7-2 and TRBJ2-5; no reliable D call. Germline CDR1 and CDR2: SGHTA and FQGNSA. The V end lost 0 bases, the J end lost 7 bases, and 15 bases lay between the germline ends. This CDR3 has 15 residues. CDR3 sequence reads: CASSLAAGPERTQYF. CDR3 in DNA: TGTGCCAGCAGCTTAGCGGCTGGACCAGAGCGGACCCAGTACTTC.

This chain uses TRBV30 with TRBJ2-7; TRBD2 is a possible D gene (6 bases). Trimming cost V 4 bases and J 0 bases, with 10 bases left between them. The CDR3 loop spans 13 amino acids. CDR1 and CDR2 from the germline V gene are GTSNPN and SVGIG (reference sequence). Here the CDR3 reads CAWNRGTSYEQYF. Written as DNA, the CDR3 is TGTGCCTGGAACCGCGGGACCTCCTACGAGCAGTACTTC.

This chain uses TRBV28 with TRBJ1-3; D gene ambiguous. V lost 3 bases, J lost 4 bases, and 16 bases lay in between. The germline CDR1 and CDR2 sequences are MDHEN and SYDVKM. The CDR3 length is 16 residues. The CDR3 nucleotides read TGTGCCAGCAGTTTTTTCCCGGGGATGACCGGAAACACCATATATTTT. Protein: CASSFFPGMTGNTIYF. The variable domain in full, completed from reference TRBV28 and TRBJ1-3, reads DVKVTQSSRYLVKRTGEKVFLECVQDMDHENMFWYRQDPGLGLRLIYFSYDVKMKEKGDIPEGYSVSREKKERFSLILESASTNQTSMYLCASSFFPGMTGNTIYFGEGSWLTVV.